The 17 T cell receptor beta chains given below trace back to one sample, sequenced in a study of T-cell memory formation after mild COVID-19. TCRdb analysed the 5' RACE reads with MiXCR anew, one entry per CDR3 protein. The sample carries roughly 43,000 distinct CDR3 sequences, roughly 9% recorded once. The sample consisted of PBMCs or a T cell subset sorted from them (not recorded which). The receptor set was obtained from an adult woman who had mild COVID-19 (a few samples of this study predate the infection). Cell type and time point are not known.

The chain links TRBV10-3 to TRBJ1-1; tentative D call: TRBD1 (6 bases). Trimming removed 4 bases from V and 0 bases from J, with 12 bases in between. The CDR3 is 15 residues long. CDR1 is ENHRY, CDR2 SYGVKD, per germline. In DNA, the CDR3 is TGTGCCATCAGTGGTACGGGACATATGAACACTGAAGCTTTCTTT. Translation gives CAISGTGHMNTEAFF.

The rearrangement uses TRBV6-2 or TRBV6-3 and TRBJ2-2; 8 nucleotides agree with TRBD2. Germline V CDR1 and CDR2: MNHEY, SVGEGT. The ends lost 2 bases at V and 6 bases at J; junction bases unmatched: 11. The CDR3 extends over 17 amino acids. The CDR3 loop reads CASSYGVSGGISGELFF. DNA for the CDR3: TGTGCCAGCAGTTACGGCGTTTCGGGAGGGATTTCCGGGGAGCTGTTTTTT.

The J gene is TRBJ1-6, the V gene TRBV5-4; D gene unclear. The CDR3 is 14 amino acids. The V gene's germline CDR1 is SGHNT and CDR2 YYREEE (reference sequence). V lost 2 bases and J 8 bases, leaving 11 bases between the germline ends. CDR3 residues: CASSFGRGDSPLHF. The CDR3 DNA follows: TGTGCCAGCAGCTTCGGGCGCGGCGATTCACCCCTCCACTTT.

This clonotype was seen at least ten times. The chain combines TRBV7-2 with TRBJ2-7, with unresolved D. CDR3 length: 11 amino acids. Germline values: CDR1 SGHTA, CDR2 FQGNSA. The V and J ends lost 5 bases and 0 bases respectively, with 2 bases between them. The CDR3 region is CASSASYEQYF. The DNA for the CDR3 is TGTGCCAGCAGCGCCTCCTACGAGCAGTACTTC.

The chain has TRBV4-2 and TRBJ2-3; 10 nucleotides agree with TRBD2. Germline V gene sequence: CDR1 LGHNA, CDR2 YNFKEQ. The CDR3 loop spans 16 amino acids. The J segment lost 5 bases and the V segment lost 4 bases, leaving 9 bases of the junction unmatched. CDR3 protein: CASSLTSGEDRDTQYF. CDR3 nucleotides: TGTGCCAGCAGCCTTACTAGCGGGGAAGATAGAGATACGCAGTATTTT.

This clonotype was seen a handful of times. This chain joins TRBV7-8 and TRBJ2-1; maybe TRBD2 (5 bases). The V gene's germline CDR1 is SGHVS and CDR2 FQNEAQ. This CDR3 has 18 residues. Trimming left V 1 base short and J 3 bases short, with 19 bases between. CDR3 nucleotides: TGTGCCAGCAGCTTAGGGATCGGGATAGGACCTCTCTACAATGAGCAGTTCTTC. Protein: CASSLGIGIGPLYNEQFF.

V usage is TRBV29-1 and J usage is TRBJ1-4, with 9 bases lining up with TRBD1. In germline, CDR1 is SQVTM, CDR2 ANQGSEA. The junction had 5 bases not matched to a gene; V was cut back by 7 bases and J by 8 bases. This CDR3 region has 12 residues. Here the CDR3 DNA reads TGCAGCGCGGGACAGGGTCGGGAAAAACTGTTTTTT. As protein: CSAGQGREKLFF.

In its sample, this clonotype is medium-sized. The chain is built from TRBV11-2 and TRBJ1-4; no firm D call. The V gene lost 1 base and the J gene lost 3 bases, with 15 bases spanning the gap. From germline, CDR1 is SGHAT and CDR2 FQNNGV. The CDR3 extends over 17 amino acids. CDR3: CASSLVNVVVANEKLFF. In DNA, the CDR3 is TGTGCCAGCAGCTTAGTCAACGTGGTTGTGGCTAATGAAAAACTGTTTTTT.

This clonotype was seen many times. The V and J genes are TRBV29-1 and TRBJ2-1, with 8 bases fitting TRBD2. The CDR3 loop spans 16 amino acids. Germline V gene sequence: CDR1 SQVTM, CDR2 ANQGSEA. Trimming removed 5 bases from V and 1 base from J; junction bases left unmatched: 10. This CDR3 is CSVRTAGGASYNEQFF. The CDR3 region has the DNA TGCAGCGTTCGGACGGCGGGGGGCGCTTCCTACAATGAGCAGTTCTTC.

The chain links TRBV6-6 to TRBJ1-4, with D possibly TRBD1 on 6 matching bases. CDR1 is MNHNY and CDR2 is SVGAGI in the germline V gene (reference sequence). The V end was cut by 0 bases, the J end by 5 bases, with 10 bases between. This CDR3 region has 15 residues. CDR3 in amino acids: CASSYSGGRNEKLFF. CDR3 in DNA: TGTGCCAGCAGTTACTCGGGGGGGCGGAATGAAAAACTGTTTTTT.

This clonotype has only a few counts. For the CDR3, the DNA is TGTGCCAGCAGCCTGCTGGGGGCAGCGAACACCGGGGAGCTGTTTTTT. It specifies CASSLLGAANTGELFF. The rearrangement joins TRBV5-5 to TRBJ2-2, with D possibly TRBD1 on 6 matching bases. The V gene lost 4 bases and the J gene lost 0 bases, with 13 bases spanning the gap. Germline CDR1 is SGHKS and CDR2 is YYEKEE (reference sequence). The CDR3 sequence is 16 residues long.

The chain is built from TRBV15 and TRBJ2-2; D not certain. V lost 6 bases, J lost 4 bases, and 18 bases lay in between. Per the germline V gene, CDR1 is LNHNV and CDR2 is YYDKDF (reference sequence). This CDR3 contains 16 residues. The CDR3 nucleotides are TGTGCCACCAGTAACTCTTATAAGGACCTCACCGGGGAGCTGTTTTTT. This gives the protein CATSNSYKDLTGELFF.

The CDR3 bases are TGCAGTGCTAGGGCCAGGGGTGGCGGGAGAGGAAATGAGCAGTTCTTC. It translates to CSARARGGGRGNEQFF. The V and J genes are TRBV20-1 and TRBJ2-1; tentatively, D is TRBD2 (7 bases). The V end was cut by 3 bases, the J end by 7 bases, with 22 bases between. Germline V gene sequence: CDR1 DFQATT, CDR2 SNEGSKA (reference sequence). The CDR3 totals 16 residues.

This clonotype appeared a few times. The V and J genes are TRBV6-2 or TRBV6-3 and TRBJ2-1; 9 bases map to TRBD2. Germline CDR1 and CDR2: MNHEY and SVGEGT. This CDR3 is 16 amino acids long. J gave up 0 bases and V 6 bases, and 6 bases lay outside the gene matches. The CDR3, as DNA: TGTGCCAGCAGCCAATCTAGCGGGGCCTCCTACAATGAGCAGTTCTTC. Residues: CASSQSSGASYNEQFF.

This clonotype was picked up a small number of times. CDR3 nucleotides: TGTGCCAGCAGCGACTCCGGGACAGTGAATCAGCCCCAGCATTTT. Its protein product is CASSDSGTVNQPQHF. The rearrangement joins TRBV7-9 to TRBJ1-5; 7 bases agree with TRBD1. The CDR3 length is 15 residues. Germline lookup yields CDR1 SEHNR and CDR2 FQNEAQ (reference sequence). The trim removed 5 bases at V and 4 bases at J, leaving 8 bases unmatched. The entire variable domain, with the rest obtained from reference TRBV7-9 and TRBJ1-5, is as follows: DTGVSQNPRHKITKRGQNVTFRCDPISEHNRLYWYRQTLGQGPEFLTYFQNEAQLEKSRLLSDRFSAERPKGSFSTLEIQRTEQGDSAMYLCASSDSGTVNQPQHFGDGTRLSIL.

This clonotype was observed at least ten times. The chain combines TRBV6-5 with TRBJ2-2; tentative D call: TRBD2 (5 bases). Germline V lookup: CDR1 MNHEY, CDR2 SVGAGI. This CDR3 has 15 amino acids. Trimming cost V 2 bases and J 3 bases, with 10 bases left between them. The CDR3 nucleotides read TGTGCCAGCAGTTACACCGGACTGTACACCGGGGAGCTGTTTTTT. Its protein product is CASSYTGLYTGELFF.

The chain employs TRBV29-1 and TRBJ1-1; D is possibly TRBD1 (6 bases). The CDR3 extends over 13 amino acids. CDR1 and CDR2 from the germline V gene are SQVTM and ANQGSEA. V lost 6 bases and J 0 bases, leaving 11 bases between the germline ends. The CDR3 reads CSVKTGLNTEAFF. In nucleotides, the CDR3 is TGCAGCGTAAAGACAGGACTGAACACTGAAGCTTTCTTT.